This T cell receptor (beta chain) was captured in a study of T cell responses to AZD1222 COVID-19 vaccine. From germline, CDR1 is SGHTA and CDR2 FQGTGA. The V end lost 3 bases, the J end lost 9 bases, and 9 bases lay between the germline ends. This CDR3 has 12 residues. Clones were read by immunoSEQ multiplex PCR, and TCRdb kept only the in-frame ones, dropping some. In the table there are 150,000 to 200,000 clones, about 90% of which are singletons. This clone was observed once. Sequences were derived from peripheral blood, sampled 28 days after the second AZD1222 dose. The genes are TRBV7-3 and TRBJ2-1; a weak D match, TRBD2 (5 bases). The sequence was collected from an adult who received the AZD1222 COVID-19 vaccine. This CDR3 is CASSFGGGEQFF. For the CDR3, the DNA is TGTGCCAGCAGCTTCGGAGGTGGTGAGCAGTTCTTC.